This TCR beta chain was obtained from a study of cytomegalovirus exposure and HLA in healthy donors. Trimming pared 3 bases from V and 6 bases from J, leaving 22 bases between. The CDR3 consists of 16 residues. Germline values: CDR1 SGDLS, CDR2 YYNGEE. Regarding the study as a whole: From TCR beta sequences, most subjects' HLA-A and HLA-B alleles were reportedly predicted accurately. The productive fraction for most TCR beta V segments was about 87% or about 30% in an earlier analysis. The study had only CMV serostatus as immune exposure information.

The PCR had 60 Vbeta and 13 Jbeta primers. Clones were read by immunoSEQ multiplex PCR, and TCRdb kept only the in-frame ones, dropping some. This repertoire shows around 150,000 clones, approximately 68% found once; its top ten account for almost 4.5%. Points on this clone: What it recognizes is unknown.

This sequence was found in a man in his fifties or sixties in good health and CMV-seronegative. The source material was PBMCs. J is TRBJ2-7 and V is TRBV9, with D perhaps matching TRBD2 (6 bases). This CDR3 is CASSARVAAPSAEQYF. CDR3 DNA sequence: TGTGCCAGCAGCGCCCGGGTAGCGGCGCCCTCAGCCGAGCAGTACTTC.